This passage covers 20 T cell receptor beta chains from one sample sequenced in a study of blood T cell repertoires in COVID-19. TCRdb's table, derived via immunoSEQ multiplex PCR, lists solely in-frame clones and lacks some. The sample gives about 200,000 clones, 70% to 90% of which show up once; about 0.91% is in the top ten. Source material: peripheral blood. The receptors stem from a man aged 55 to 69 with COVID-19, enrolled during active disease.

The chain is built from TRBV6-5 and TRBJ2-7, with 8 bases identical to TRBD1. Germline CDR1 is MNHEY and CDR2 is SVGAGI. V dropped 2 bases and J dropped 4; count of bases not matched to a gene: 10. The CDR3 spans 16 residues. This chain's CDR3 is CASSYRRTGTNYEQYF. CDR3 nucleotide sequence: TGTGCCAGCAGTTACCGACGGACAGGGACGAATTACGAGCAGTACTTC.

The chain carries TRBV7-2 and TRBJ2-5; 9 bases map to TRBD1. The ends lost 4 bases at V and 4 bases at J; junction bases unmatched: 1. In germline, CDR1 is SGHTA, CDR2 FQGNSA. The CDR3 is made up of 13 amino acids. Written as DNA, the CDR3 is TGTGCCAGCAGCTGGGACAGGGTAGAGACCCAGTACTTC. Amino acid sequence: CASSWDRVETQYF.

The V and J genes are TRBV27 and TRBJ2-7; D call uncertain. The CDR3 runs to 14 residues. Germline assignment: CDR1 MNHEY and CDR2 SMNVEV (reference sequence). Trimming took 3 bases from V and 0 from J, leaving 9 bases between them. Written as DNA, the CDR3 is TGTGCCAGCAGTTTGGGCGTAACCTCCTACGAGCAGTACTTC. Its translation: CASSLGVTSYEQYF.

The chain couples TRBV2 to TRBJ1-5; perhaps TRBD1 as D (5 bases). CDR1 SNHLY and CDR2 FYNNEI come from the germline V gene. Trimming took off 7 bases at V and 7 bases at J, with 17 bases between the two ends. The CDR3 has 14 amino acids. Here the CDR3 DNA reads TGTGCCAGCAAGGCAGGGATGATTGGACAGCCCCAGCATTTT. It is translated as CASKAGMIGQPQHF.

The chain couples TRBV7-2 to TRBJ1-2; 8 bases agree with TRBD1. The V gene's germline CDR1 is SGHTA and CDR2 FQGNSA. The V gene end was trimmed by 5 bases and the J gene end by 8 bases; junction bases not matched to a gene: 10. The CDR3 has 14 amino acids. CDR3 sequence: CASSLQRDRRGYTF. The CDR3 DNA is TGTGCCAGCAGCCTACAAAGGGACAGGCGCGGCTACACCTTC.

This rearrangement joins TRBV19 to TRBJ2-2; perhaps TRBD1 as D (6 bases). The CDR3 has 15 residues. V was cut by 5 bases and J by 1 base, with 11 bases left in between. Germline loops: CDR1 LNHDA, CDR2 SQIVND (reference sequence). The CDR3 protein is CASSLGHQNTGELFF. The CDR3 DNA reads as TGTGCCAGTAGTTTGGGACACCAGAACACCGGGGAGCTGTTTTTT.

This chain connects TRBV9 to TRBJ1-2, with 7 positions matching TRBD1. This CDR3 has 16 residues. V gave up 3 bases and J gave up 8 bases; unmatched junction bases: 16. Germline V gives CDR1 SGDLS, CDR2 YYNGEE. CDR3 bases: TGTGCCAGCAGCGCCGAGGGGAGGACAGGCTCATCCGGCTACACCTTC. As protein: CASSAEGRTGSSGYTF.

This clone was seen a few times. The V and J genes are TRBV4-3 and TRBJ1-1, with 8 bases fitting TRBD1. CDR1 is LGHNA, CDR2 YSLEER, per germline. Germline trimming cut 0 bases from V and 7 bases from J; bases unmatched to any gene: 16. The CDR3 spans 18 residues. The CDR3 DNA reads as TGCGCCAGCAGCCAAGATTTAACCCGGACAGGGCTTTCCAATGAAGCTTTCTTT. The encoded protein is CASSQDLTRTGLSNEAFF.

The table lists this clone with a count of one. The chain has TRBV6-2 or TRBV6-3 and TRBJ1-4; D might be TRBD1 (6 bases). V lost 5 bases and J 11 bases, leaving 18 bases between the germline ends. This CDR3 comprises 14 residues. From germline, CDR1 is MNHEY and CDR2 SVGEGT. This CDR3 is CASSPPGGQAKLFF. As DNA, the CDR3 is TGTGCCAGCAGTCCGCCCGGGGGGCAGGCGAAACTGTTTTTT.

This clone showed up just a few times. The V gene is TRBV29-1, the J gene TRBJ1-1, with TRBD1 matching over 7 bases. The V and J ends lost 6 bases and 9 bases, in that order; junction bases with no gene match: 10. The CDR3 extends over 12 amino acids. CDR1 is SQVTM and CDR2 is ANQGSEA in the germline V gene. CDR3: CSVPRGQGQAFF. CDR3 bases: TGCAGCGTCCCGAGGGGGCAGGGCCAAGCTTTCTTT.

V and J are TRBV12-2 and TRBJ1-5. TRBV12-2 is a recognized pseudogene. This CDR3 has 15 residues. The CDR3 sequence is CASRRTGKEYQPQHF. For the CDR3, the DNA is TGTGCAAGTCGTCGAACGGGGAAGGAATATCAGCCCCAGCATTTT.

This clone was detected only a few times. V and J are TRBV10-1 and TRBJ1-5; weak D call: TRBD1 (5 bases). CDR1 and CDR2 from the germline V gene are WNHNN and SYGVQD (reference sequence). The CDR3 runs 13 residues. The V end lost 4 bases, the J end lost 5 bases, and 9 bases lay between the germline ends. CDR3 amino acids: CASSAGKHQPQHF. In DNA, the CDR3 is TGCGCCAGCAGTGCAGGGAAGCATCAGCCCCAGCATTTT.

This chain uses TRBV28 with TRBJ1-5; 8 positions match TRBD1. Germline V gene sequence: CDR1 MDHEN, CDR2 SYDVKM. Trimming cost V 11 bases and J 0 bases; bases outside gene matches: 6. The CDR3 has 14 residues. In DNA form, the CDR3 reads TGTGCCCATAGGACAGGGAATAGCAATCAGCCCCAGCATTTT. Translation gives CAHRTGNSNQPQHF.

The chain is built from TRBV23-1 and TRBJ2-7, with no clear D. TRBV23-1 is an open reading frame, and its role is uncertain. This CDR3 region has 14 residues. Trimming took off 0 bases at V and 4 bases at J, with 10 bases between the two ends. This chain's CDR3 is CASSQSCQIYEQYF. The CDR3 DNA reads TGCGCCAGCAGTCAATCGTGCCAGATATACGAGCAGTACTTC.

This chain connects TRBV6-2 or TRBV6-3 to TRBJ1-5; D possibly corresponds to TRBD1 (6 bases). Germline-derived CDR1 and CDR2 are MNHEY and SVGEGT. The CDR3 has 16 residues. Trimming stripped 2 bases from V and 5 bases from J, with 16 bases between. The CDR3 loop reads CASSYPGHFRHQPQHF. CDR3 DNA sequence: TGTGCCAGCAGTTACCCGGGACACTTTAGGCATCAGCCCCAGCATTTT.

The chain joins TRBV28 to TRBJ2-1; 15 nucleotides agree with TRBD2. The CDR3 runs 18 residues. J lost 7 bases, V lost 6 bases, and 13 bases had no gene match. CDR1 and CDR2 from the germline V gene are MDHEN and SYDVKM. CDR3 protein: CASSPPLPGLAGGNEQFF. The CDR3 region has the DNA TGTGCCAGCAGCCCCCCCTTGCCGGGACTAGCGGGAGGAAATGAGCAGTTCTTC.

The chain has TRBV21-1 and TRBJ2-5; the DNA was not used to check the table's D call, TRBD2. TRBV21-1 is a listed pseudogene. The CDR3 runs to 13 residues. CDR3 region: CASSKAKEETQYF. CDR3 sequence (DNA): TGTGCCAGCAGCAAAGCGAAGGAGGAGACCCAGTACTTC.

This chain connects TRBV19 to TRBJ2-7, with 9 bases that match TRBD1. The ends lost 3 bases at V and 5 bases at J; junction bases unmatched: 8. Per germline, CDR1 LNHDA and CDR2 SQIVND (reference sequence). The CDR3 spans 15 residues. This CDR3 is CASSIPGTGNNEQYF. The CDR3 DNA reads TGTGCCAGTAGTATCCCCGGGACAGGGAACAACGAGCAGTACTTC.

V gene TRBV7-2 combines with J gene TRBJ1-6; D is unclear. The CDR3 totals 16 residues. V lost 4 bases and J 0 bases, leaving 10 bases between the germline ends. From germline, CDR1 is SGHTA and CDR2 FQGNSA. CDR3 nucleotides: TGTGCCAGCAGCTCTCATATGAGCTCCTATAATTCACCCCTCCACTTT. Encoded protein: CASSSHMSSYNSPLHF.

The chain combines TRBV28 with TRBJ2-1; D uncertain. The CDR3 loop spans 16 amino acids. Trimming pared 5 bases from V and 0 bases from J, leaving 14 bases between. Germline lookup yields CDR1 MDHEN and CDR2 SYDVKM. The CDR3 spells CASSPLMSSSYNEQFF. For the CDR3, the DNA is TGTGCCAGCAGTCCCCTTATGAGTAGCTCCTACAATGAGCAGTTCTTC. The entire variable domain, with the rest obtained from reference TRBV28 and TRBJ2-1, is as follows: DVKVTQSSRYLVKRTGEKVFLECVQDMDHENMFWYRQDPGLGLRLIYFSYDVKMKEKGDIPEGYSVSREKKERFSLILESASTNQTSMYLCASSPLMSSSYNEQFFGPGTRLTVL.